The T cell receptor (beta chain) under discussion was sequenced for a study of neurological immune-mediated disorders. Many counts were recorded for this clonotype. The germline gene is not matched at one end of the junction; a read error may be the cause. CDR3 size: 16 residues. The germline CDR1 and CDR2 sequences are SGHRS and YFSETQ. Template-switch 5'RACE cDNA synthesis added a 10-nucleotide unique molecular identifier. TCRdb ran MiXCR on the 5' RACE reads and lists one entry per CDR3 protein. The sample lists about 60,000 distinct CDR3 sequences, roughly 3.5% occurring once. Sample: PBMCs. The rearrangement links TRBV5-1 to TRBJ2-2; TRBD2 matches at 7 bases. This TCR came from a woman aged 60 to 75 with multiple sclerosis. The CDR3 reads CASSLVGGSVTRELFF. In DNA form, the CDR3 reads TGCGCCAGCAGCTTGGTTGGCGGGAGTGTCACCAGGGAGCTGTTTTTT.